This TCR beta chain stems from a study of shared clonotypes between healthy human individuals. In the original analysis: ImmunoSEQ only sent back junction sequences with no quality scores, so filtering was done differently. Using immunoSEQ multiplex PCR, the repertoire was profiled, and TCRdb retains in-frame clones only, with some absent. That table gives V, J and clone size, and the DNA gave D and trimming. Among millions of clones, more than 80% were seen once, and the ten largest hold 0.35% to 0.45%. This CDR3 has 14 residues. Germline V gene lookup returns CDR1 MNHEY and CDR2 SVGAGI. V lost 6 bases to trimming and J lost 4 bases, with 15 bases between them.

This receptor was obtained from a man younger than 30 in good health. Some clones in this sample may be carry-over from other donors' samples. Sequencing was carried out using naive CD4+ T cells from PBMCs. Subset specified: CD45RA+ positively selected. The chain recombines TRBV6-5 with TRBJ1-1; tentatively, D is TRBD1 (6 bases). CDR3 DNA: TGTGCCAGCAGATCTCGACAGGTCATCACTGAAGCTTTCTTT. Protein sequence: CASRSRQVITEAFF.